This passage covers 15 T cell receptor beta chains from one sample sequenced in a study of T-cell memory formation after mild COVID-19. MiXCR was run by TCRdb on the 5' RACE reads, yielding one entry per CDR3 protein. The data show just under 150,000 distinct CDR3 sequences, roughly a fifth seen once. Specimen: PBMCs or a T cell subset sorted from them (not recorded which). These receptor sequences come from an adult woman who had mild COVID-19 (a few samples of this study predate the infection). Cell type and time point are not known.

The chain links TRBV4-1 to TRBJ1-3; maybe TRBD1 (5 bases). With 2 bases removed from V and 3 bases from J, the gap between germline ends came to 11 bases. This CDR3 is built from 15 residues. The V gene's germline CDR1 is MGHRA and CDR2 YSYEKL. The CDR3 bases are TGCGCCAGCAGCCAAAGAGGGGATCTTGGAAACACCATATATTTT. It yields the protein CASSQRGDLGNTIYF.

This clonotype has only a few counts. The V gene is TRBV25-1, the J gene TRBJ1-1, with a weak D call TRBD1 (5 bases). Germline CDR1 MGHDK, CDR2 SYGVNS. The germline V and J ends were trimmed by 7 bases and 0 bases, with 15 bases remaining between them. CDR3 length: 15 amino acids. CDR3 region: CASTGTSDLNTEAFF. Here the CDR3 DNA reads TGTGCCAGCACCGGGACTTCGGATCTGAACACTGAAGCTTTCTTT. Full variable domain (outside the CDR3, taken from reference TRBV25-1 and TRBJ1-1): EADIYQTPRYLVIGTGKKITLECSQTMGHDKMYWYQQDPGMELHLIHYSYGVNSTEKGDLSSESTVSRIRTEHFPLTLESARPSHTSQYLCASTGTSDLNTEAFFGQGTRLTVV.

The chain is built from TRBV19 and TRBJ2-7, with 7 positions matching TRBD1. The V gene end was trimmed by 4 bases and the J gene end by 6 bases; junction bases not matched to a gene: 12. The CDR3 covers 15 residues. CDR1 is LNHDA, CDR2 SQIVND, per germline (reference sequence). The DNA of the CDR3 is TGTGCCAGTAGTACAAGTTTAGGGCAGGGGGTCGAGCAGTACTTC. It codes for CASSTSLGQGVEQYF. Variable domain in full (rest from reference TRBV19 and TRBJ2-7): DGGITQSPKYLFRKEGQNVTLSCEQNLNHDAMYWYRQDPGQGLRLIYYSQIVNDFQKGDIAEGYSVSREKKESFPLTVTSAQKNPTAFYLCASSTSLGQGVEQYFGPGTRLTVT.

This clonotype was observed a few times. The chain is built from TRBV7-9 and TRBJ2-7, with a possible D match to TRBD1 (6 bases). CDR1 and CDR2 (germline): SEHNR, FQNEAQ (reference sequence). CDR3 length equals 14 residues. V lost 4 bases, J lost 5 bases, and 15 bases lay in between. CDR3 sequence: CASSWSGTKDEQYF. CDR3 nucleotide sequence: TGTGCCAGCAGCTGGTCCGGGACAAAGGACGAGCAGTACTTC.

This clonotype was detected only a few times. The chain has TRBV12-3 or TRBV12-4 and TRBJ1-5; D unresolved. CDR3 length: 14 amino acids. The ends were cut back, 3 bases at V and 3 bases at J, with 9 bases in the middle. The CDR3 loop is CASSFGQDNQPQHF. CDR3 in DNA: TGTGCCAGCAGTTTTGGTCAGGACAATCAGCCCCAGCATTTT.

CDR3 sequence reads: CATSDPNTGLSGYTF. CDR3 nucleotides: TGTGCCACCAGTGATCCTAATACAGGGTTGTCTGGCTACACCTTC. This sequence joins TRBV24-1 and TRBJ1-2; tentatively, D is TRBD1 (6 bases). Germline CDR1 is KGHDR and CDR2 is SFDVKD. The CDR3 totals 15 residues. V was clipped by 3 bases and J by 7 bases, with 17 bases between them.

This clonotype was observed a few times. The V and J genes are TRBV5-1 and TRBJ1-5; the D is unclear. Trimming stripped 2 bases from V and 5 bases from J, with 11 bases between. This CDR3 region has 14 residues. Looked up from germline, CDR1 is SGHRS and CDR2 is YFSETQ. CDR3 in amino acids: CASSFGSGDQPQHF. CDR3 nucleotides: TGCGCCAGCAGCTTTGGCAGCGGGGATCAGCCCCAGCATTTT.

With regard to this clonotype: The junction and the germline gene differ at one end; a read error may be behind it. The V and J genes are TRBV2 and TRBJ1-2, with 9 bases fitting TRBD1. The CDR3 length is 15 residues. CDR1 and CDR2 (germline): SNHLY, FYNNEI. This CDR3 is CASSALSGTGSPPNF. The CDR3 DNA is TGTGCCAGCAGCGCCCTGTCCGGGACAGGGAGCCCTCCCAACTTC.

The V gene is TRBV19, the J gene TRBJ1-5; TRBD1 is a possible D gene (5 bases). CDR1 and CDR2 (germline): LNHDA, SQIVND (reference sequence). This CDR3 contains 12 residues. V lost 5 bases, J lost 4 bases, and 6 bases lay in between. The CDR3: CASSPGNQPQHF. Here the CDR3 DNA reads TGTGCCAGTAGTCCAGGGAATCAGCCCCAGCATTTT. Based on the CDR3 plus reference TRBV19 and TRBJ1-5, the full variable domain is DGGITQSPKYLFRKEGQNVTLSCEQNLNHDAMYWYRQDPGQGLRLIYYSQIVNDFQKGDIAEGYSVSREKKESFPLTVTSAQKNPTAFYLCASSPGNQPQHFGDGTRLSIL.

The genes are TRBV6-6 and TRBJ2-7; 9 bases map to TRBD2. Trimming took 0 bases from V and 6 from J; bases not matched to a gene: 0. CDR1 is MNHNY, CDR2 SVGAGI, per germline (reference sequence). This CDR3 region has 13 residues. The CDR3 nucleotides read TGTGCCAGCAGTTACTCTAGCGGGGGCGAGCAGTACTTC. It codes for CASSYSSGGEQYF.

This sequence joins TRBV6-6 and TRBJ2-4; TRBD2 might be the D (6 bases). The germline V gene has CDR1 MNHNY and CDR2 SVGAGI (reference sequence). The CDR3 has 15 amino acids. V lost 2 bases to trimming and J lost 5 bases, with 13 bases between them. DNA for the CDR3: TGTGCCAGCAGTTACCGGACTAATCGGCAAAACATTCAGTACTTC. As protein: CASSYRTNRQNIQYF.

This clonotype occurred a few times. The genes are TRBV5-1 and TRBJ2-1; 10 bases are a match to TRBD2. This CDR3 contains 15 residues. V trimming: 2 bases; J trimming: 5 bases; junction bases outside the gene matches: 4. Germline loops: CDR1 SGHRS, CDR2 YFSETQ. The CDR3: CASSFRLAGNNEQFF. CDR3 in DNA: TGCGCCAGCAGCTTCCGACTAGCGGGCAACAATGAGCAGTTCTTC.

V is TRBV6-6 and J is TRBJ2-1; D possibly corresponds to TRBD2 (5 bases). The CDR3 sequence is 14 residues long. V lost 7 bases to trimming and J lost 4 bases, with 14 bases between them. Germline assignment: CDR1 MNHNY and CDR2 SVGAGI (reference sequence). The CDR3 spells CASNPVGGYNEQFF. In DNA, the CDR3 is TGTGCCAGCAACCCCGTGGGCGGGTACAATGAGCAGTTCTTC.

The chain employs TRBV19 and TRBJ1-1; TRBD1 matches 7 bases. Germline CDR1 LNHDA, CDR2 SQIVND (reference sequence). Unmatched junction bases numbered 9, after V lost 4 bases and J lost 1 base. This CDR3 comprises 16 residues. This CDR3 reads CASSTKSGTANTEAFF. The CDR3 DNA sequence: TGTGCCAGTAGTACTAAATCCGGGACAGCGAACACTGAAGCTTTCTTT.

This clonotype was observed a handful of times. V and J are TRBV13 and TRBJ2-7, with no clear D. CDR1 PRHDT and CDR2 FYEKMQ come from the germline V gene (reference sequence). This CDR3 has 13 amino acids. V was shortened by 4 bases and J by 1 base, with 8 bases between the two germline ends. The CDR3 sequence: CASSSYSSYEQYF. The CDR3 DNA reads TGTGCCAGCAGCTCCTACAGTTCCTACGAGCAGTACTTC.